This TCR beta chain emerged from a study of regulatory T cells in long-lasting Graves disease (dated by TCRdb to about 2021). Regarding the research as a whole: To count as having persistent Graves' disease, a patient had to have received antithyroid drug treatment for over 5 years with TSH receptor autoantibodies remaining persistently positive. Persistent Graves' disease patients were compared with newly diagnosed Graves' disease patients by peripheral blood TCR sequencing and RNA sequencing. The study was conducted in China and was registered as a clinical trial. A total of about 33 samples underwent TCR sequencing: about 13 from persistent and 20 from newly diagnosed Graves' disease patients. Persistent Graves' disease patients in the clinical cohort had taken antithyroid drugs for around 11 years on average. Here is what the overall study found, with its caveats: Peripheral blood alone was examined, since thyroid tissue, which constituted the primary lesion, could not be accessed. Lower TCR Shannon entropy and fewer highly expanded clones were observed in persistent Graves' disease patients than in newly diagnosed patients, which suggested clonal expansion. More public clonotypes were shared among persistent patients (approximately 3,000) than among newly diagnosed patients (over 900). The authors noted that the small sample size was a limitation that may lower accuracy. Preferential use of TRBV28, TRBJ1-2 and TRBJ2-5 was observed in persistent disease, whereas TRBV20-1 and TRBJ2-1 were favored in newly diagnosed disease. Only the TCR beta chain was sequenced and analyzed.

For CDR1 and CDR2, the germline V gene (reference sequence) lists SEHNR and FQNEAQ. V is pared back by 5 bases and J by 5 bases, with 13 bases lying between the germline termini. From the cysteine up to the phenylalanine, the CDR3 has a length of 15 residues. Kept here is only the CDR3 DNA, which spans 45 bases and is read in frame from base 1. What the time point label conveys for this sample: persistent/refractory GD, antithyroid drugs over 5 years with positive TRAb. RNA was extracted from PBMCs in TRIzol for both TCR sequencing and RNA sequencing. The diagnosis of Graves' disease was made according to American Thyroid Association guidelines. Patients for the study were recruited at an endocrinology department in Xi'an, China. Each patient gave approximately 10 milliliters of peripheral blood, collected in an EDTA anticoagulant tube. Ficoll Paque Plus density gradient separation was used to isolate PBMCs, and no additional T cell sorting was done. An Agilent 2100 Bioanalyzer and agarose gel were used to check RNA quality, and a NanoDrop 2000 was used to measure RNA concentration.

The library was produced with multiplex PCR. The instrument given in TCRdb is Illumina HiSeq 4000. CDR3 regions were amplified by Arm-PCR with iRepertoire HTBI primers to construct TCR beta libraries. Gel purification was performed on PCR products prior to sequencing. Per the original workflow: A total of fewer than 70 TRBV and under 15 TRBJ segments were identified across samples and were used for gene usage analysis of CDR3 amino acid clonotypes. Filtered high-quality paired reads were merged into contigs using COPE and FqMerger. BLAST was used to align contigs to the IMGT TRBV, TRBD and TRBJ reference genes, and CDR3 was defined following IMGT. Highly expanded clones were defined as clonotypes with a frequency above 0.1%. Shannon entropy served as the measure of repertoire diversity, while the Gini coefficient captured V-J evenness. Public clonotypes were defined as clonotypes shared by more than one individual. Using fastp at Q25 and MiXCR, TCRdb reprocessed the public reads and kept productive beta chains. Records with the same CDR3 protein are collapsed into one entry carrying the most frequent genes and DNA. What appears here as the V and J calls and clone size reflects TCRdb's work, not the paper's. This sample has roughly 300,000 distinct CDR3 sequences in its table, and around 21% of those were observed once. The ten top clones hold more than 50% of the sample.

Notes on this clonotype: Its antigen has not been determined. No base quality values were provided; no much bigger clone lies one nucleotide off.

Source: peripheral blood mononuclear cells (PBMCs), taken when the disease was refractory, from a patient treated with antithyroid drugs. The rearrangement combines TRBV7-9 with TRBJ1-6; possibly the D gene is TRBD1, per 5 matching bases. This clonotype was sampled from a female donor with Graves disease. The bases read TGTGCCAGCAGCGGGACTACGGGCCATAATTCACCCCTCCACTTT. Its protein is CASSGTTGHNSPLHF.